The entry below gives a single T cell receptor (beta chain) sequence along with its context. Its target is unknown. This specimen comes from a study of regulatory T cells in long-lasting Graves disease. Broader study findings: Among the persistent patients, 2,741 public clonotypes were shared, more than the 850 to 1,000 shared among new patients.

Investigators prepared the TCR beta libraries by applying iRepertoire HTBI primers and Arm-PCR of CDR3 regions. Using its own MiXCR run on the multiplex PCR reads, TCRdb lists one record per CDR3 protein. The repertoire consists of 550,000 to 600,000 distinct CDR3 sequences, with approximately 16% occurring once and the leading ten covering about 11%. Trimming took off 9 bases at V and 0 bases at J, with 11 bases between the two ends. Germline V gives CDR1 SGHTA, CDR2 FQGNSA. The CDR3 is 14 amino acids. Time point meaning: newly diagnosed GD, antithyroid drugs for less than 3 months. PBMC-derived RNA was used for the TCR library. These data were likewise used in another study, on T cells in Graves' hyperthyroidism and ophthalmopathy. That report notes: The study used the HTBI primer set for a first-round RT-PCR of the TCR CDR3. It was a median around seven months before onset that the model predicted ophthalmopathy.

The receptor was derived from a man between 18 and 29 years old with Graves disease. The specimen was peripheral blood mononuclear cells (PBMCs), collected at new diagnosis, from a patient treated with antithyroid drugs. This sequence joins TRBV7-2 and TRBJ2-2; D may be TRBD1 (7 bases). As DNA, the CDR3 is TGTGCCAGGACAGGGACTCCGAACACCGGGGAGCTGTTTTTT. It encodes CARTGTPNTGELFF.